This entry lists 3 T cell receptor beta chains sequenced from one sample in a study of blood T cell repertoires in COVID-19 (dated by TCRdb to the early 2020s). Library generation was performed with the immunoSEQ multiplex PCR assay. TCRdb limited this immuneACCESS table to in-frame rearrangements with V and J called. A share of clones is missing; checked studies link under half to unresolved V genes, and the rest is unexplained. The sample table contains around 180,000 clones; only one count was recorded for about 85% of them. Less than 3% of the sample is in the top ten clones. The sequenced sample was peripheral blood. All receptors derive from a woman in her twenties or thirties with active or convalescent COVID-19.

The chain is built from TRBV19 and TRBJ2-1, with 9 bases that match TRBD2. The length of the CDR3 is 17 residues. V lost 1 base, J lost 4 bases, and 8 bases stayed unmatched. The germline V gene encodes CDR1 LNHDA and CDR2 SQIVND (reference sequence). The CDR3 region is CASSIAPGTSSYNEQFF. The CDR3 region has the DNA TGTGCCAGTAGTATAGCCCCCGGGACTAGCTCGTACAATGAGCAGTTCTTC.

The table lists this clone with a few counts. This chain links TRBV21-1 with TRBJ1-2; the table's D call, TRBD1, was not checked against the DNA. TRBV21-1 is given as a pseudogene. The CDR3 extends over 13 amino acids. CDR3 nucleotide sequence: TGTGCCAGCTGGGGACAGGGGTACTATGGCTACACCTTC. Its translation is CASWGQGYYGYTF.

The rearrangement joins TRBV6-5 to TRBJ1-2; D is possibly TRBD1 (5 bases). V gave up 6 bases and J gave up 2 bases, with 10 bases separating them. The CDR3 length is 13 residues. Per germline, CDR1 MNHEY and CDR2 SVGAGI. The CDR3 reads CASRVPGNYGYTF. In nucleotides, the CDR3 is TGTGCCAGCAGAGTACCAGGGAACTATGGCTACACCTTC.